A single sample gave rise to the 22 T cell receptor beta chains below, sequenced in a study of T cells in Graves' hyperthyroidism and ophthalmopathy. What was amplified from RNA transcripts were TCR beta CDR3 regions. HTBI primers were the set used in a first-round RT-PCR of the TCR CDR3. One entry per CDR3 protein, called by TCRdb with MiXCR from the multiplex PCR reads. The data hold a few hundred thousand distinct CDR3 sequences, with roughly 13% observed a single time. Input material: blood. The source of these receptors is a man younger than 40 with Graves' hyperthyroidism that later progressed to Graves' ophthalmopathy.

The chain uses TRBV6-9 and TRBJ2-5; 8 bases agree with TRBD2. The CDR3 totals 15 residues. Unmatched junction bases numbered 8, after V lost 3 bases and J lost 5 bases. Looked up from germline, CDR1 is MNHGY and CDR2 is SVAAGI. DNA of the CDR3: TGTGCCAGCAGTTACTACGGGGGGGCCGGTGAGACCCAGTACTTC. It codes for CASSYYGGAGETQYF.

The chain employs TRBV20-1 and TRBJ1-6; D gene ambiguous. Germline V gene data show CDR1 as DFQATT and CDR2 as SNEGSKA (reference sequence). The CDR3 runs to 15 residues. V shed 1 base and J shed 7 bases, with 14 bases lying between them. CDR3 amino acids: CSARVEGTTNSPLHF. For the CDR3, the DNA is TGCAGTGCTAGAGTGGAGGGAACAACAAATTCACCCCTCCACTTT.

This clonotype was picked up many times. This sequence joins TRBV10-3 and TRBJ1-2; the D is unclear. Germline V lookup: CDR1 ENHRY, CDR2 SYGVKD. Trimming cost V 3 bases and J 4 bases, with 12 bases left between them. CDR3 length equals 14 residues. The CDR3 nucleotides are TGTGCCATCAGTGACCCGGTTGGTAGCTATGGCTACACCTTC. The encoded protein is CAISDPVGSYGYTF.

There are many counts of this clonotype. CDR3 in amino acids: CACSEGGWNGYTF. The CDR3 DNA reads as TGTGCCTGTTCCGAAGGGGGGTGGAATGGCTACACCTTC. The chain recombines TRBV30 with TRBJ1-2; possibly TRBD1 for D (6 bases). CDR3 length equals 13 residues. Trimming stripped 6 bases from V and 6 bases from J, with 17 bases between. Germline loops: CDR1 GTSNPN, CDR2 SVGIG (reference sequence).

This sequence joins TRBV20-1 and TRBJ1-1, with D possibly TRBD1 on 5 matching bases. Trimming stripped 6 bases from V and 0 bases from J, with 14 bases between. CDR3 length equals 14 residues. The germline V gene encodes CDR1 DFQATT and CDR2 SNEGSKA (reference sequence). The CDR3 DNA is TGCAGTGCCGCGGGGGTAAGGATGAACACTGAAGCTTTCTTT. Protein: CSAAGVRMNTEAFF.

This clonotype was detected ten times or more. This sequence joins TRBV7-6 and TRBJ2-2; 11 bases are shared with TRBD2. The CDR3 length is 16 residues. Germline-derived CDR1 and CDR2 are SGHVS and FNYEAQ. V lost 3 bases and J lost 3; bases outside the gene matches: 3. CDR3 residues: CASSFGTSGYTGELFF. The CDR3 nucleotides read TGTGCCAGCAGCTTCGGGACTAGCGGTTACACCGGGGAGCTGTTTTTT. The full variable domain, rest sourced from reference TRBV7-6 and TRBJ2-2, is GAGVSQSPRYKVTKRGQDVALRCDPISGHVSLYWYRQALGQGPEFLTYFNYEAQQDKSGLPNDRFSAERPEGSISTLTIQRTEQRDSAMYRCASSFGTSGYTGELFFGEGSRLTVL.

This clonotype occurred many times. This CDR3 reads CASMSRRETEAFF. CDR3 DNA sequence: TGTGCCAGCATGAGCCGCAGGGAAACTGAAGCTTTCTTT. The V gene is TRBV2, the J gene TRBJ1-1; TRBD1 might be the D (5 bases). The V gene lost 7 bases and the J gene lost 5 bases, with 14 bases spanning the gap. Germline loops: CDR1 SNHLY, CDR2 FYNNEI. CDR3 length: 13 amino acids.

V is TRBV6-6 and J is TRBJ2-1, with 8 bases identical to TRBD2. With V trimmed by 3 bases and J by 4 bases, 11 bases remained unmatched. Per germline, CDR1 MNHNY and CDR2 SVGAGI (reference sequence). This CDR3 has 17 amino acids. The CDR3 DNA follows: TGTGCCAGCAGTTATTCGGGAGGCGGGGGGTCGTACAATGAGCAGTTCTTC. This encodes CASSYSGGGGSYNEQFF.

In this sample, this clonotype turned up many times. V is TRBV6-5 and J is TRBJ1-4; D is perhaps TRBD1 (6 bases). The CDR3 spans 17 residues. CDR1 is MNHEY and CDR2 is SVGAGI in the germline V gene. V dropped 0 bases and J dropped 3 bases, with 14 bases sitting between them. The CDR3 region is CASSYSNRGAANEKLFF. DNA for the CDR3: TGTGCCAGCAGTTACTCAAACCGGGGGGCCGCTAATGAAAAACTGTTTTTT.

In this sample, this clonotype turned up many times. The chain has TRBV6-1 and TRBJ2-7, with TRBD2 as a possible D gene (5 bases). The CDR3 has 13 amino acids. Looked up from germline, CDR1 is MNHNS and CDR2 is SASEGT. V was shortened by 6 bases and J by 5 bases, with 14 bases between the two germline ends. The CDR3 loop reads CASRTPRENEQYF. The CDR3 DNA reads as TGTGCCAGCAGAACTCCGAGGGAGAACGAGCAGTACTTC.

There are many counts of this clonotype. The rearrangement joins TRBV18 to TRBJ2-3; D unresolved. CDR1 and CDR2 (germline): KGHSH, LQKENI. This CDR3 is built from 13 residues. V was cut by 4 bases and J by 1 base, with 6 bases left in between. CDR3 DNA sequence: TGTGCCAGCTCACGATTGGGCACAGATACGCAGTATTTT. Protein sequence: CASSRLGTDTQYF. The variable domain in full, with the rest retrieved from reference TRBV18 and TRBJ2-3, is NAGVMQNPRHLVRRRGQEARLRCSPMKGHSHVYWYRQLPEEGLKFMVYLQKENIIDESGMPKERFSAEFPKEGPSILRIQQVVRGDSAAYFCASSRLGTDTQYFGPGTRLTVL.

Worth noting for this clonotype: This may come from a read error, since a much larger clone is one base off. This chain links TRBV9 with TRBJ1-1, with 9 bases aligning to TRBD1. CDR3 length equals 15 residues. Germline lookup yields CDR1 SGDLS and CDR2 YYNGEE. This CDR3 is CASSVAGTGNAEAFF. Here the CDR3 DNA reads TGTGCCAGCAGCGTAGCTGGGACAGGGAACGCTGAAGCTTTCTTT.

The rearrangement links TRBV29-1 to TRBJ1-1; D gene uncertain. The CDR3 runs 13 residues. Looked up from germline, CDR1 is SQVTM and CDR2 is ANQGSEA. The germline V and J ends were trimmed by 4 bases and 4 bases, with 13 bases remaining between them. DNA for the CDR3: TGCAGCGTTGGTGCAAGGGCAATCACTGAAGCTTTCTTT. Protein: CSVGARAITEAFF.

Concerning this clonotype itself: This may stem from a read error, because a much larger clone lies one nucleotide away. The V and J genes are TRBV5-6 and TRBJ2-7, with 7 bases that match TRBD1. Looked up from germline, CDR1 is SGHDT and CDR2 is YYEEEE. The CDR3 runs 15 residues. CDR3 residues: CASSLLQNRGYEQCF. As DNA, the CDR3 is TGTGCCAGCAGCTTGTTACAGAACAGGGGCTACGAGCAGTGCTTC.

This clonotype was seen at least ten times. The CDR3 spells CASSLVGQPNEKLFF. The CDR3 DNA is TGTGCCAGCAGCTTAGTTGGCCAGCCAAATGAAAAACTGTTTTTT. This chain links TRBV11-3 with TRBJ1-4; D not certain. CDR1 and CDR2 (germline): SGHNT, YENEEA. The CDR3 is 15 residues long. The V end lost 1 base, the J end lost 5 bases, and 11 bases lay between the germline ends.

This clonotype was seen a few times. This chain links TRBV4-1 with TRBJ2-2; perhaps TRBD1 as D (5 bases). Germline values: CDR1 MGHRA, CDR2 YSYEKL. The CDR3 has 16 amino acids. The germline V and J ends were trimmed by 1 base and 5 bases, with 14 bases remaining between them. CDR3 nucleotides: TGCGCCAGCAGCCAAGGTGCAGGGCGGCGAACCGGGGAGCTGTTTTTT. Amino acids: CASSQGAGRRTGELFF.

This clonotype has at least ten counts. The rearrangement uses TRBV27 and TRBJ1-2; TRBD1 might be the D (5 bases). V was cut by 5 bases and J by 8 bases, with 15 bases left in between. From germline, CDR1 is MNHEY and CDR2 SMNVEV (reference sequence). The CDR3 has 13 amino acids. CDR3 loop: CASSPRAREGYTF. In DNA form, the CDR3 reads TGTGCCAGCAGTCCTCGTGCCAGGGAGGGCTACACCTTC.

This clonotype was observed a handful of times. The rearrangement links TRBV5-1 to TRBJ1-1, with 7 bases aligning to TRBD1. V lost 4 bases, J lost 0 bases, and 6 bases stayed unmatched. The germline gives CDR1 SGHRS, CDR2 YFSETQ. This CDR3 spans 15 amino acids. The CDR3 region is CASSRDRTMNTEAFF. CDR3 nucleotides: TGCGCCAGCAGCAGGGACAGAACCATGAACACTGAAGCTTTCTTT.

The V call is TRBV28, the J call TRBJ1-2; tentative D call: TRBD1 (6 bases). The CDR3 is made up of 13 amino acids. V was clipped by 7 bases and J by 4 bases, with 13 bases between them. Per the germline V gene, CDR1 is MDHEN and CDR2 is SYDVKM. The CDR3 sequence is CASTSQGIYGYTF. For the CDR3, the DNA is TGTGCCAGCACTAGCCAGGGGATCTATGGCTACACCTTC.

This clonotype was counted many times. The chain employs TRBV18 and TRBJ1-4; D remains ambiguous. V lost 2 bases to trimming and J lost 11 bases, with 9 bases between them. The CDR3 runs to 12 residues. CDR1 is KGHSH, CDR2 LQKENI, per germline. The CDR3 DNA reads as TGTGCCAGCTCACCAGATCTCGGGAAACTGTTTTTT. As protein: CASSPDLGKLFF.

This clonotype was counted at least ten times. The chain employs TRBV11-2 and TRBJ1-2, with 9 bases that match TRBD1. V lost 7 bases and J lost 2; bases outside the gene matches: 5. Germline values: CDR1 SGHAT, CDR2 FQNNGV. The CDR3 has 14 amino acids. The CDR3 DNA reads TGTGCCAGCATCTCGACAGGGGGGAACTATGGCTACACCTTC. This codes for CASISTGGNYGYTF.

This clonotype was picked up many times. This chain joins TRBV3-1 and TRBJ2-1; D remains ambiguous. Germline V CDR1 and CDR2: LGHDT, YNNKEL (reference sequence). The CDR3 is 16 residues long. V was clipped by 0 bases and J by 0 bases, with 9 bases between them. The CDR3, as DNA: TGTGCCAGCAGCCAAGAACGACTGAGCTCCTACAATGAGCAGTTCTTC. Translated: CASSQERLSSYNEQFF.